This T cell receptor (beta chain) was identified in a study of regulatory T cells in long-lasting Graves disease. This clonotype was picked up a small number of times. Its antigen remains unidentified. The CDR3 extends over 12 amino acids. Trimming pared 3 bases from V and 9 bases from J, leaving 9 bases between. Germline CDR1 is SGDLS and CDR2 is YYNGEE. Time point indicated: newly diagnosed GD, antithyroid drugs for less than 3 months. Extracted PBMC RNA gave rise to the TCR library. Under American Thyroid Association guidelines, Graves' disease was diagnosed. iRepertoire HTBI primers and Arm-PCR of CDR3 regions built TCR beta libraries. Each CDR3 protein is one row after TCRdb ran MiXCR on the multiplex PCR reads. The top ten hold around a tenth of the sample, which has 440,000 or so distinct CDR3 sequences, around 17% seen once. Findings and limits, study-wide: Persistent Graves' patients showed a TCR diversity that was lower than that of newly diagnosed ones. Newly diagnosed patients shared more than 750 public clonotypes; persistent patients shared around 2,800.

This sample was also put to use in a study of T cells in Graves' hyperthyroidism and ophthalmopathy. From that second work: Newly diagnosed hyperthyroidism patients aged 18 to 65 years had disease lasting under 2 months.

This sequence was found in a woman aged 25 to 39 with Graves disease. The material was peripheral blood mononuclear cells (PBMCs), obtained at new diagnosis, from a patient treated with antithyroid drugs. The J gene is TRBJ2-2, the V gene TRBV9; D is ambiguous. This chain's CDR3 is CASSDGSRELFF. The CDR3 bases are TGTGCCAGCAGCGACGGTAGTCGGGAGCTGTTTTTT.